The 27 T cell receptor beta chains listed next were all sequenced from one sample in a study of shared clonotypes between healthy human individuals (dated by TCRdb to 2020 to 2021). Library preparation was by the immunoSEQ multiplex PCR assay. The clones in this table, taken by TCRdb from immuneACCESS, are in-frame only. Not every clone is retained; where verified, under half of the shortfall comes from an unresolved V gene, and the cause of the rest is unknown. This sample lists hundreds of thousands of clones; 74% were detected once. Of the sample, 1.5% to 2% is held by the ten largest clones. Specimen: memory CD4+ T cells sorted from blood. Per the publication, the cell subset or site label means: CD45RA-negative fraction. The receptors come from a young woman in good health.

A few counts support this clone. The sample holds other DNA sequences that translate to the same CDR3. CDR3 residues: CASSSGTAGNTIYF. In DNA form, the CDR3 reads TGCGCCAGCAGCTCCGGGACAGCCGGAAACACCATATATTTT. The chain joins TRBV5-1 to TRBJ1-3, with 7 bases that match TRBD1. After removal of 3 bases from V and 4 bases from J, the junction contained 4 bases not matched to a gene. The CDR3 contains 14 residues. From germline, CDR1 is SGHRS and CDR2 YFSETQ.

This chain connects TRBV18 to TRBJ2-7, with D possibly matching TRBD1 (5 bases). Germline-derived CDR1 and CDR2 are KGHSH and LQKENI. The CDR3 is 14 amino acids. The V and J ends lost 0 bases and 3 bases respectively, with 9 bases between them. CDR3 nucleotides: TGTGCCAGCTCACCACCCTCGGACAACTACGAGCAGTACTTC. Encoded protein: CASSPPSDNYEQYF.

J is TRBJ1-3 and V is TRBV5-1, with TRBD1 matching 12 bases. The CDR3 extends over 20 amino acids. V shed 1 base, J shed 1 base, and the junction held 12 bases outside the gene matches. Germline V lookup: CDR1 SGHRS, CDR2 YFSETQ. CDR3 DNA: TGCGCCAGCAGCTTGACCTCGGGACAGGGGGCGCCAGGGTCTGGAAACACCATATATTTT. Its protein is CASSLTSGQGAPGSGNTIYF.

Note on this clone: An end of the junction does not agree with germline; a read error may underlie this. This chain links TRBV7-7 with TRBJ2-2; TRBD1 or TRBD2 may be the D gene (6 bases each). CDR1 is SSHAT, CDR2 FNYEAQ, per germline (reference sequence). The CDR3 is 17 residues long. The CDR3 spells CASSPQLTGANTGGLFF. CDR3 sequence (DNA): TGTGCCAGCAGCCCCCAGCTGACAGGAGCGAACACCGGGGGGCTGTTTTTT.

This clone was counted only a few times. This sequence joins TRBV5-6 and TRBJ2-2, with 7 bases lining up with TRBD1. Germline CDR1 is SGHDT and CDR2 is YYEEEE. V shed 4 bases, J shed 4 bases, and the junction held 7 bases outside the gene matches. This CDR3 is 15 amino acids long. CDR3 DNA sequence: TGTGCCAGCAGCCAACAGGGGCGGTCCACCGGGGAGCTGTTTTTT. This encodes CASSQQGRSTGELFF.

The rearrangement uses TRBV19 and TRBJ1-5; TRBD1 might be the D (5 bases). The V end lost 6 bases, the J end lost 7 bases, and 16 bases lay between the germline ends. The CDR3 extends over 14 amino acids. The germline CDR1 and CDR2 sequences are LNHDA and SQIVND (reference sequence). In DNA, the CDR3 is TGTGCCAGTAGCCAAGGGGCCCCACCCCAGCCCCAGCATTTT. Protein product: CASSQGAPPQPQHF. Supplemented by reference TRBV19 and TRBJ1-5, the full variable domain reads DGGITQSPKYLFRKEGQNVTLSCEQNLNHDAMYWYRQDPGQGLRLIYYSQIVNDFQKGDIAEGYSVSREKKESFPLTVTSAQKNPTAFYLCASSQGAPPQPQHFGDGTRLSIL.

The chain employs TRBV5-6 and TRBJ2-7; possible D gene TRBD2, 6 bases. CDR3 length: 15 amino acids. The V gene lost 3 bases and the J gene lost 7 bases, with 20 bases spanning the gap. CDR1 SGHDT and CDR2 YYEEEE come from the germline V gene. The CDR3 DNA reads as TGTGCCAGCAGCTCACGGGCCGGACTACGGGGAGAGCAGTACTTC. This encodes CASSSRAGLRGEQYF.

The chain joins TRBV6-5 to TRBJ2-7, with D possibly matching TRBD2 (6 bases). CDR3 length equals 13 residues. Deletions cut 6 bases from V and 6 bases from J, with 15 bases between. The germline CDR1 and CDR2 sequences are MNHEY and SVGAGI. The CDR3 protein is CASRRFIGGEQYF. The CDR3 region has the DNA TGTGCCAGCAGGAGGTTTATCGGGGGCGAGCAGTACTTC.

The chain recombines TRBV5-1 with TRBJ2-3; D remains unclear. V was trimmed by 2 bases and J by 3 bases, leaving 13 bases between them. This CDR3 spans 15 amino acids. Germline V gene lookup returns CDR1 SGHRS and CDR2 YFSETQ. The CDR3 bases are TGCGCCAGCAGCTTCATGGGAAGACCTACAGATACGCAGTATTTT. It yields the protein CASSFMGRPTDTQYF.

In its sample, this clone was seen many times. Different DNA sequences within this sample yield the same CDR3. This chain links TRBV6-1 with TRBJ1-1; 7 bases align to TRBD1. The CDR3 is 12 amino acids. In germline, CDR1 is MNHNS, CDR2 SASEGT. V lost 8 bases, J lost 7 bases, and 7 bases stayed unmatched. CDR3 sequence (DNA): TGTGCCAGCGTAGGACAGGTCTATGAAGCTTTCTTT. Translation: CASVGQVYEAFF.

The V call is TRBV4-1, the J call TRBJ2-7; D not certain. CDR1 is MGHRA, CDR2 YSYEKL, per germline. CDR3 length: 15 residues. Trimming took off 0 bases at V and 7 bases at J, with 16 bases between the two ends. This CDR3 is CASSQEESPVREQYF. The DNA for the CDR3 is TGCGCCAGCAGCCAAGAAGAATCTCCGGTGAGGGAGCAGTACTTC.

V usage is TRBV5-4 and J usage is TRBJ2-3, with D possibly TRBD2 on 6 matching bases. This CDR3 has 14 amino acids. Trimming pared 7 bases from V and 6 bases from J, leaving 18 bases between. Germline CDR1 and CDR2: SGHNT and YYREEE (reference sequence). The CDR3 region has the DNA TGTGCCAGCTCGACTGAGCGGGTGGGGGATACGCAGTATTTT. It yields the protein CASSTERVGDTQYF.

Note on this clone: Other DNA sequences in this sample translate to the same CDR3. CDR3 bases: TGTGCCAGTAGCGACAGGGGGAACTATGGCTACACCTTC. It yields the protein CASSDRGNYGYTF. The rearrangement links TRBV19 to TRBJ1-2; 9 bases map to TRBD1. The V segment lost 6 bases and the J segment 2 bases; nucleotides outside the gene matches: 1. This CDR3 has 13 amino acids. Per germline, CDR1 LNHDA and CDR2 SQIVND (reference sequence).

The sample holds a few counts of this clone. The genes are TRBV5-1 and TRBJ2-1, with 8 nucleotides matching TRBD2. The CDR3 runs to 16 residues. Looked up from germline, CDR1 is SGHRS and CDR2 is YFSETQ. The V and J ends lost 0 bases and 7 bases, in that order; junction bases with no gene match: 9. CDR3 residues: CASSLDPGLVGNEQFF. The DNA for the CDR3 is TGCGCCAGCAGCTTGGACCCGGGACTAGTCGGAAATGAGCAGTTCTTC.

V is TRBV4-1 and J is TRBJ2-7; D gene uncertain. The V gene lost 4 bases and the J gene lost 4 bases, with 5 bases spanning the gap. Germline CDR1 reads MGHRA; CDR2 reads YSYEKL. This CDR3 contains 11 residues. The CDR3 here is CASSPGYEQYF. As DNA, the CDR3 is TGCGCCAGCAGCCCCGGGTACGAGCAGTACTTC.

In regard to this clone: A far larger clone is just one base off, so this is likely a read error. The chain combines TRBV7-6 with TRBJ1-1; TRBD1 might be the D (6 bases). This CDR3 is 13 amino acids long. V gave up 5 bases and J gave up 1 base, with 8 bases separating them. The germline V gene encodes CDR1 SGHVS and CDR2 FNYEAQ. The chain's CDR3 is CASSRGQNTEAFF. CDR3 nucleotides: TGTGCCAGCAGCCGGGGACAGAACACTGAAGCTTTCTTT. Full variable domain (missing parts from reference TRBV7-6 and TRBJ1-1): GAGVSQSPRYKVTKRGQDVALRCDPISGHVSLYWYRQALGQGPEFLTYFNYEAQQDKSGLPNDRFSAERPEGSISTLTIQRTEQRDSAMYRCASSRGQNTEAFFGQGTRLTVV.

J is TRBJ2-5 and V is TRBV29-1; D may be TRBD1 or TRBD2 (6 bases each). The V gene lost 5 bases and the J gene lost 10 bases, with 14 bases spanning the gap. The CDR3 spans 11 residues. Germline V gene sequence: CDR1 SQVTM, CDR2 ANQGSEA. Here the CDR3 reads CSVSGARGQYF. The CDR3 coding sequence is TGCAGCGTTTCGGGGGCGAGGGGCCAGTACTTC.

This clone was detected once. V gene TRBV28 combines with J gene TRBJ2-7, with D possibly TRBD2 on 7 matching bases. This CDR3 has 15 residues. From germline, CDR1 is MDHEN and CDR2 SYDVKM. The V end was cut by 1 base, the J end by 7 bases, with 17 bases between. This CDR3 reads CASSLSVGGAREQYF. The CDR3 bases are TGTGCCAGCAGTTTATCTGTAGGGGGGGCGCGGGAGCAGTACTTC.

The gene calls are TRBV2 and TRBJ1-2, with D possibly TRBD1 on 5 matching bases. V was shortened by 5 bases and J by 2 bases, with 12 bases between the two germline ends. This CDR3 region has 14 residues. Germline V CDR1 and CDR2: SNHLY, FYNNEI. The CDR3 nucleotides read TGTGCCAGCAGTTCGCAGGGCGCCAACTATGGCTACACCTTC. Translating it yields CASSSQGANYGYTF.

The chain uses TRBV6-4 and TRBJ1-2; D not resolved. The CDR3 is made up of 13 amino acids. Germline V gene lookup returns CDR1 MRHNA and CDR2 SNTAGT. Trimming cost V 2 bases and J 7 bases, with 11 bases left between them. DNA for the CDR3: TGTGCCAGCAGTGACAGGGTACTCGGTGGCTACACCTTC. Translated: CASSDRVLGGYTF.

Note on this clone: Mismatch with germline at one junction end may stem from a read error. CDR3 sequence reads: CGGTGSEQYF. CDR3 nucleotide sequence: TGCGGGGGGACAGGGAGCGAGCAGTACTTC. The V and J genes are TRBV6-8 and TRBJ2-7, with 9 bases aligning to TRBD1. This CDR3 comprises 10 residues. Germline CDR1 and CDR2: MNHGY and SAAAGT.

DNA for the CDR3: TGTGCCACCAGCAAAAAAAGGAACCAATTGAACACCGGGGAGCTGTTTTTT. Amino acid sequence: CATSKKRNQLNTGELFF. The chain carries TRBV15 and TRBJ2-2; no clear D gene. Trimming shortened V by 4 bases and J by 1 base, and 16 bases separated the two germline ends. This CDR3 has 17 residues. Germline CDR1 reads LNHNV; CDR2 reads YYDKDF (reference sequence).

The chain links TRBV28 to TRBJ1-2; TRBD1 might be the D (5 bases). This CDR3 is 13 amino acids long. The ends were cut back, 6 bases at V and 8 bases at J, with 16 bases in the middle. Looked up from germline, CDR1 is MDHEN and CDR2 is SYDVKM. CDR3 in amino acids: CASRWDLAAGYTF. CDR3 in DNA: TGTGCCAGCAGATGGGACCTTGCCGCAGGCTACACCTTC.

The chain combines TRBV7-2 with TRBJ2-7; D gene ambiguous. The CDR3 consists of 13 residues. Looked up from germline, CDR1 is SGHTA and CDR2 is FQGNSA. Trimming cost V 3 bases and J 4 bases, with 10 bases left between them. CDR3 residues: CASSLPGIYEQYF. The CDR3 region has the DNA TGTGCCAGCAGCTTGCCAGGAATATACGAGCAGTACTTC.

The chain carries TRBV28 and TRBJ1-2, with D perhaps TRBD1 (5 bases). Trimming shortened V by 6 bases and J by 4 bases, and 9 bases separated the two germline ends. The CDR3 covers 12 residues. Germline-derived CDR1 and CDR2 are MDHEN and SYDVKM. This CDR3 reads CASRQESYGYTF. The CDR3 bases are TGTGCCAGCAGACAGGAAAGCTATGGCTACACCTTC.

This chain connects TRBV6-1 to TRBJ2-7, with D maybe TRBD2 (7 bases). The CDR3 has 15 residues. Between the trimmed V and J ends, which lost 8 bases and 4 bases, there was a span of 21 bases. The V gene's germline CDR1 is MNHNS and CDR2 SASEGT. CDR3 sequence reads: CASGGAGVRRYEQYF. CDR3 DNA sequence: TGTGCCAGCGGGGGCGCGGGAGTGCGACGTTACGAGCAGTACTTC.

CDR3 residues: CASSSFTRRDSNYGYTF. In DNA, the CDR3 is TGTGCCAGCAGCTCTTTTACTCGGCGGGATTCTAACTATGGCTACACCTTC. V gene TRBV5-4 combines with J gene TRBJ1-2, with D unresolved. This CDR3 contains 17 residues. Per germline, CDR1 SGHNT and CDR2 YYREEE (reference sequence). Trimming shortened V by 3 bases and J by 0 bases, and 18 bases separated the two germline ends.